The 29 T cell receptor beta chains in this list originate from one sample, sequenced in a study of CD8+ T cells in alopecia areata. The sequencing template was cDNA reverse transcribed from extracted RNA. Sequenced by immunoSEQ multiplex PCR; TCRdb stores in-frame clones only, minus some. Here the sample spans 100,000 to 150,000 clones, more than 40% being singletons. This specimen was CD8+ T cells sorted from blood, taken at week 0. These receptors all stem from a human donor with alopecia areata.

This clone was detected only a few times. The genes are TRBV4-1 and TRBJ2-7; 9 bases match TRBD1. V shed 4 bases and J 4 bases; nucleotides not matched to a gene: 8. In germline, CDR1 is MGHRA, CDR2 YSYEKL. The CDR3 runs 15 residues. The CDR3 protein is CASSPQAGQGYEQYF. The CDR3 coding sequence is TGCGCCAGCAGCCCGCAAGCCGGACAGGGGTACGAGCAGTACTTC.

This clone was counted only a few times. The chain carries TRBV29-1 and TRBJ2-1; D might be TRBD2 (6 bases). The CDR3 consists of 12 residues. CDR1 and CDR2 (germline): SQVTM, ANQGSEA. The CDR3 reads CSTARDSDEQFF. The CDR3 coding sequence is TGCAGTACCGCTCGGGACTCAGATGAGCAGTTCTTC.

This clone was found a few times. The chain links TRBV2 to TRBJ2-5, with D tentatively TRBD2 (6 bases). The CDR3 has 15 residues. Germline assignment: CDR1 SNHLY and CDR2 FYNNEI. Trimming cost V 4 bases and J 3 bases, with 15 bases left between them. The CDR3, as DNA: TGTGCCAGCAGTGCCCCATCGTGGGGGGAAGAGACCCAGTACTTC. Protein sequence: CASSAPSWGEETQYF.

The genes are TRBV5-1 and TRBJ1-2; possible D gene TRBD1, 5 bases. Germline V CDR1 and CDR2: SGHRS, YFSETQ. V was cut by 7 bases and J by 8 bases, with 21 bases left in between. This CDR3 has 14 residues. CDR3 sequence (DNA): TGCGCCAGCGGAACAACAGGACCCATTGGCGGCTACACCTTC. Residues: CASGTTGPIGGYTF.

This chain links TRBV9 with TRBJ1-1; D may be TRBD1 (5 bases). V was pared by 6 bases and J by 7 bases, with 16 bases between. This CDR3 spans 13 amino acids. Looked up from germline, CDR1 is SGDLS and CDR2 is YYNGEE. In nucleotides, the CDR3 is TGTGCCAGCAAGGGGCTGGGGGTTGATGAAGCTTTCTTT. It is translated as CASKGLGVDEAFF.

The chain has TRBV5-1 and TRBJ1-1, with a tentative D call TRBD1 (5 bases). CDR3 length equals 13 residues. Germline V CDR1 and CDR2: SGHRS, YFSETQ. V lost 5 bases and J 5 bases, leaving 13 bases between the germline ends. The CDR3 DNA reads TGCGCCAGCAGTCCCAGGGTAGGAACTGAAGCTTTCTTT. Amino acids: CASSPRVGTEAFF.

The V gene is TRBV4-2, the J gene TRBJ2-5; 7 nucleotides align to TRBD1. CDR3 length equals 15 residues. V was clipped by 4 bases and J by 2 bases; unmatched bases: 7. The germline V gene encodes CDR1 LGHNA and CDR2 YNFKEQ. In nucleotides, the CDR3 is TGTGCCAGCAGCCGGGAGAACAGGGGACAAGAGACCCAGTACTTC. It yields the protein CASSRENRGQETQYF.

The rearrangement links TRBV6-5 to TRBJ1-5; tentatively, D is TRBD1 (6 bases). Germline V lookup: CDR1 MNHEY, CDR2 SVGAGI. The CDR3 sequence is 13 residues long. Trimming pared 5 bases from V and 5 bases from J, leaving 10 bases between. DNA for the CDR3: TGTGCCAGCAGTCCCAGACAGGATCAGCCCCAGCATTTT. Its protein is CASSPRQDQPQHF.

The chain carries TRBV9 and TRBJ2-1; 7 bases are a match to TRBD1. The V gene end was trimmed by 3 bases and the J gene end by 2 bases; junction bases not matched to a gene: 5. This CDR3 is 15 amino acids long. The germline V gene encodes CDR1 SGDLS and CDR2 YYNGEE. The DNA for the CDR3 is TGTGCCAGCAGCGCCCGACAGGGCCCCTACAATGAGCAGTTCTTC. Amino acids: CASSARQGPYNEQFF.

The rearrangement links TRBV4-3 to TRBJ2-5; weak D call: TRBD1 (6 bases). CDR1 is LGHNA, CDR2 YSLEER, per germline. CDR3 size: 18 residues. V was shortened by 0 bases and J by 1 base, with 18 bases between the two germline ends. CDR3 DNA sequence: TGCGCCAGCAGCCAAGAGGAGCAGGGAGAGGGGGTCCAAGAGACCCAGTACTTC. Translating it yields CASSQEEQGEGVQETQYF.

The genes are TRBV23-1 and TRBJ2-7; D is possibly TRBD1 (5 bases). TRBV23-1 is flagged as an ORF with uncertain function. The V gene lost 2 bases and the J gene lost 0 bases, with 14 bases spanning the gap. The CDR3 spans 16 residues. The CDR3 sequence is CASSQNDRYHSYEQYF. For the CDR3, the DNA is TGCGCCAGCAGTCAAAATGACAGATACCACTCCTACGAGCAGTACTTC.

The chain is built from TRBV29-1 and TRBJ2-1; D remains ambiguous. CDR3 length equals 13 residues. Germline values: CDR1 SQVTM, CDR2 ANQGSEA. Trimming stripped 8 bases from V and 0 bases from J, with 11 bases between. CDR3 sequence (DNA): TGCAGCACCCCAGGCGGCTCCTACAATGAGCAGTTCTTC. It yields the protein CSTPGGSYNEQFF.

The chain recombines TRBV10-3 with TRBJ2-1; tentative D call: TRBD2 (7 bases). Germline V CDR1 and CDR2: ENHRY, SYGVKD. The CDR3 extends over 16 amino acids. Trimming took 3 bases from V and 9 from J, leaving 21 bases between them. The DNA for the CDR3 is TGTGCCATCAGTGATAAAGGGGGGGTCTTGATAGGTGAGCAGTTCTTC. Translation: CAISDKGGVLIGEQFF.

The chain employs TRBV5-1 and TRBJ2-3, with 8 bases matching TRBD1. This CDR3 has 15 residues. V trimming: 0 bases; J trimming: 3 bases; junction bases outside the gene matches: 3. Germline V gene lookup returns CDR1 SGHRS and CDR2 YFSETQ. Here the CDR3 reads CASSLVGTGTDTQYF. The CDR3 bases are TGCGCCAGCAGCTTGGTGGGGACAGGTACAGATACGCAGTATTTT.

In DNA, the CDR3 is TGTGCCTGGGACAGGGATAGCGATACCGGGGAGCTGTTTTTT. The encoded protein is CAWDRDSDTGELFF. The V and J genes are TRBV30 and TRBJ2-2, with 7 nucleotides matching TRBD1. With V trimmed by 5 bases and J by 5 bases, 8 bases remained unmatched. CDR1 GTSNPN and CDR2 SVGIG come from the germline V gene (reference sequence). The CDR3 sequence is 14 residues long.

The rearrangement links TRBV6-5 to TRBJ1-6; D unclear. The length of the CDR3 is 14 residues. From germline, CDR1 is MNHEY and CDR2 SVGAGI. The V end lost 9 bases, the J end lost 9 bases, and 18 bases lay between the germline ends. The CDR3 protein is CASSDRWRSSPLHF. CDR3 coding DNA: TGTGCCAGTTCAGATCGGTGGAGGAGTTCACCCCTCCACTTT.

V and J are TRBV29-1 and TRBJ2-7; D gene uncertain. Per germline, CDR1 SQVTM and CDR2 ANQGSEA. The V end was cut by 6 bases, the J end by 1 base, with 10 bases between. This CDR3 is built from 12 residues. CDR3 in DNA: TGCAGCGTCCACTTCTCATCCTACGAGCAGTACTTC. Protein: CSVHFSSYEQYF.

This clone was counted between two and nine times. The chain has TRBV7-2 and TRBJ1-3, with D possibly TRBD1 on 5 matching bases. Trimming took off 4 bases at V and 2 bases at J, with 12 bases between the two ends. Germline-derived CDR1 and CDR2 are SGHTA and FQGNSA. CDR3 length: 15 residues. For the CDR3, the DNA is TGTGCCAGCAGCTCCCCGGGCAGGGCTGGAAACACCATATATTTT. Translation gives CASSSPGRAGNTIYF.

The genes are TRBV6-5 and TRBJ2-3; D is perhaps TRBD2 (6 bases). Trimming left V 5 bases short and J 5 bases short, with 17 bases between. The germline gives CDR1 MNHEY, CDR2 SVGAGI. The CDR3 is 15 amino acids. CDR3 sequence reads: CASSSPQSGEDTQYF. Here the CDR3 DNA reads TGTGCCAGCAGTAGCCCCCAATCGGGGGAAGATACGCAGTATTTT.

This clone was recorded a few times. The rearrangement joins TRBV6-6 to TRBJ2-7; no clear D. The CDR3 is 13 amino acids. Trimming removed 2 bases at V and 0 bases at J, with 5 bases between. Germline V gene lookup returns CDR1 MNHNY and CDR2 SVGAGI (reference sequence). DNA of the CDR3: TGTGCCAGCAGTTACGAGAGCTCCTACGAGCAGTACTTC. Amino acids: CASSYESSYEQYF.

The J gene is TRBJ1-1, the V gene TRBV29-1, with D hard to call. Trimming took 1 base from V and 6 from J, leaving 9 bases between them. This CDR3 spans 12 amino acids. CDR1 and CDR2 (germline): SQVTM, ANQGSEA. CDR3 in DNA: TGCAGCGTTGAAGCGGGAGGTCCTGAAGCTTTCTTT. Translating it yields CSVEAGGPEAFF.

This clone was recorded a few times. CDR3 nucleotides: TGTGCCAGTAGTCCGAGGGACACATACTACGAGCAGTACTTC. Its protein product is CASSPRDTYYEQYF. This chain connects TRBV19 to TRBJ2-7; the D gene is possibly TRBD1 (6 bases). This CDR3 has 14 residues. CDR1 is LNHDA, CDR2 SQIVND, per germline (reference sequence). The V end lost 5 bases, the J end lost 3 bases, and 14 bases lay between the germline ends.

V gene TRBV15 combines with J gene TRBJ2-7; perhaps TRBD2 as D (6 bases). This CDR3 is built from 17 residues. V gave up 1 base and J gave up 0 bases, with 16 bases separating them. Germline V gives CDR1 LNHNV, CDR2 YYDKDF (reference sequence). For the CDR3, the DNA is TGTGCCACCAGCAGAGGGGATGGGGGGTTAAGCTCCTACGAGCAGTACTTC. Translated, it gives CATSRGDGGLSSYEQYF.

The chain links TRBV4-3 to TRBJ1-5; D remains unclear. Per the germline V gene, CDR1 is LGHNA and CDR2 is YSLEER. This CDR3 region has 15 residues. Trimming shortened V by 3 bases and J by 0 bases, and 9 bases separated the two germline ends. This CDR3 is CASSQLLDSNQPQHF. The CDR3 DNA sequence: TGCGCCAGCAGCCAGCTATTAGATAGCAATCAGCCCCAGCATTTT.

With regard to this clone: The same CDR3 arises from other DNA sequences in this sample as well. The gene calls are TRBV5-4 and TRBJ1-2; D gene unclear. CDR1 is SGHNT, CDR2 YYREEE, per germline (reference sequence). The CDR3 extends over 14 amino acids. Trimming stripped 0 bases from V and 2 bases from J, with 8 bases between. This CDR3 is CASSLDRSNYGYTF. The CDR3 nucleotides are TGTGCCAGCAGCTTGGATCGCTCCAACTATGGCTACACCTTC.

The genes are TRBV4-3 and TRBJ2-7, with D possibly being TRBD1 or TRBD2 (5 bases each). From germline, CDR1 is LGHNA and CDR2 YSLEER. Trimming took off 6 bases at V and 6 bases at J, with 18 bases between the two ends. The CDR3 is 14 residues long. CDR3 loop: CASSSGLGLSEQYF. The CDR3 DNA follows: TGCGCCAGCAGTTCAGGGCTAGGACTCTCCGAGCAGTACTTC.

This clone was seen a few times. The chain links TRBV4-2 to TRBJ2-5; 7 nucleotides agree with TRBD2. Trimming at V came to 4 bases and at J to 5 bases, leaving 13 bases not matched to a gene. The CDR3 loop spans 16 amino acids. Per the germline V gene, CDR1 is LGHNA and CDR2 is YNFKEQ. The CDR3 region is CASSPVWTRVMETQYF. CDR3 sequence (DNA): TGTGCCAGCAGCCCCGTGTGGACTAGGGTCATGGAGACCCAGTACTTC.

The V and J genes are TRBV30 and TRBJ1-2; weak D call: TRBD1 (6 bases). The CDR3 is made up of 12 amino acids. Germline V gene data show CDR1 as GTSNPN and CDR2 as SVGIG (reference sequence). V lost 6 bases, J lost 8 bases, and 16 bases lay in between. The DNA for the CDR3 is TGTGCCTGCCCTGGGGGCAGGAAGGGCTACACCTTC. Its protein is CACPGGRKGYTF.

This clone was seen only once. V is TRBV6-5 and J is TRBJ1-5; 9 bases fit TRBD1. Germline CDR1 MNHEY, CDR2 SVGAGI. V dropped 6 bases and J dropped 6; count of bases not matched to a gene: 0. The CDR3 runs 12 residues. The CDR3 reads CASRQGAQPQHF. The CDR3, as DNA: TGTGCCAGCAGACAGGGGGCTCAGCCCCAGCATTTT.